Below are 5 T cell receptor beta chains sequenced from a single sample in a study of blood T cell repertoires in COVID-19. Sequenced by immunoSEQ multiplex PCR; TCRdb stores in-frame clones only, minus some. This table has roughly 200,000 clones, 80% to 90% appearing once. Sequencing used peripheral blood. These receptors originate from a man older than 75 with acute or convalescent COVID-19.

This clone was found once. CDR3 residues: CASSPGQGFDEQFF. DNA of the CDR3: TGTGCCAGCAGCCCTGGACAGGGGTTCGATGAGCAGTTCTTC. The chain has TRBV7-8 and TRBJ2-1; 9 positions match TRBD1. From germline, CDR1 is SGHVS and CDR2 FQNEAQ. J gave up 8 bases and V 5 bases, and 7 bases lay outside the gene matches. CDR3 length equals 14 residues. The complete variable domain, with remaining parts taken from reference TRBV7-8 and TRBJ2-1, reads GAGVSQSPRYKVAKRGQDVALRCDPISGHVSLFWYQQALGQGPEFLTYFQNEAQLDKSGLPSDRFFAERPEGSVSTLKIQRTQQEDSAVYLCASSPGQGFDEQFFGPGTRLTVL.

The chain has TRBV6-5 and TRBJ1-4; 7 bases align to TRBD1. V was clipped by 6 bases and J by 8 bases; unmatched bases: 12. The CDR3 contains 15 residues. Germline V lookup: CDR1 MNHEY, CDR2 SVGAGI. Here the CDR3 DNA reads TGTGCCAGCAGAATTGCCGGGACAGTGTACGAAAAACTGTTTTTT. It translates to CASRIAGTVYEKLFF.

This chain joins TRBV5-6 and TRBJ2-3; 8 bases map to TRBD1. There are 14 residues in the CDR3. V dropped 4 bases and J dropped 1; count of bases not matched to a gene: 2. The germline CDR1 and CDR2 sequences are SGHDT and YYEEEE. The CDR3 sequence is CASSKDRGTDTQYF. The CDR3 bases are TGTGCCAGCAGCAAGGACAGGGGCACAGATACGCAGTATTTT.

This clone was seen many times. The chain is built from TRBV19 and TRBJ2-1, with TRBD1 matching 8 bases. Looked up from germline, CDR1 is LNHDA and CDR2 is SQIVND (reference sequence). Trimming at V came to 5 bases and at J to 6 bases, leaving 9 bases not matched to a gene. This CDR3 is 15 amino acids long. The CDR3 here is CASSPWTGSSNEQFF. CDR3 DNA: TGTGCCAGTAGTCCTTGGACAGGGTCATCCAATGAGCAGTTCTTC.

In the case of this clone: The same CDR3 arises from other DNA sequences in this sample as well. The CDR3 sequence: CASSTSSYNSPLHF. CDR3 DNA: TGTGCCAGCTCAACGAGCTCCTATAATTCACCCCTCCACTTT. The chain uses TRBV18 and TRBJ1-6; the D is unclear. The germline gives CDR1 KGHSH, CDR2 LQKENI. This CDR3 contains 14 residues. Trimming pared 5 bases from V and 0 bases from J, leaving 5 bases between.